These 4 T cell receptor beta chains share one sample of origin, sequenced in a study of T cell responses to AZD1222 COVID-19 vaccine. Only in-frame clones appear in the TCRdb table, and some are missing; sequencing was by immunoSEQ multiplex PCR. Of 150,000 or so clones detected, about 89% appear once; the ten largest clones hold around 5%. The sequencing used peripheral blood, collected on day 0 of AZD1222 vaccination. The receptors here all came from an adult in good health.

This clone appeared once. This chain connects TRBV11-2 to TRBJ1-3, with a weak D call TRBD1 (6 bases). The CDR3 has 14 residues. V lost 4 bases, J lost 0 bases, and 7 bases lay in between. CDR1 is SGHAT, CDR2 FQNNGV, per germline. CDR3 in amino acids: CASSWTDSGNTIYF. The CDR3 coding sequence is TGTGCCAGCAGCTGGACAGACTCTGGAAACACCATATATTTT.

This clone was recorded only once. J is TRBJ2-5 and V is TRBV11-2, with TRBD2 matching 13 bases. The CDR3 is made up of 16 amino acids. V lost 4 bases and J lost 2; bases outside the gene matches: 4. Looked up from germline, CDR1 is SGHAT and CDR2 is FQNNGV. Written as DNA, the CDR3 is TGTGCCAGCAGCTCTTGGACTAGCGGGAGTCAAGAGACCCAGTACTTC. This codes for CASSSWTSGSQETQYF.

The genes are TRBV7-3 and TRBJ1-6, with 10 positions matching TRBD1. The CDR3 contains 14 residues. V lost 7 bases to trimming and J lost 9 bases; unmatched junction nucleotides: 6. Germline lookup yields CDR1 SGHTA and CDR2 FQGTGA. CDR3 DNA: TGTGCCAGCACCGGGACAGGGGTTTTTTCACCCCTCCACTTT. This codes for CASTGTGVFSPLHF.

The chain couples TRBV5-8 to TRBJ1-1; no clear D gene. Per the germline V gene, CDR1 is SGHTS and CDR2 is YDEGEE. This CDR3 is 16 amino acids long. V lost 2 bases, J lost 3 bases, and 17 bases lay in between. CDR3 bases: TGTGCCAGCAGCTTAGGCGACGGATGGGAGGACACTGAAGCTTTCTTT. Its translation: CASSLGDGWEDTEAFF. The full variable domain, its missing parts supplied by reference TRBV5-8 and TRBJ1-1, is EAGVTQSPTHLIKTRGQQATLRCSPISGHTSVYWYQQALGLGLQFLLWYDEGEERNRGNFPPRFSGRQFPNYSSELNVNALELEDSALYLCASSLGDGWEDTEAFFGQGTRLTVV.